This T cell receptor (beta chain) was observed in a study of Ad26.COV2.S vaccination and SARS-CoV-2 variants. The overall study: Dosing was one shot or two shots 56 days apart. Study-level findings and limits: Analytic work on TCR breadth and depth might have understated the full extent of total T cell responses. Reported post-vaccination CD8+ and CD4+ T cell responses to spike showed substantial breadth.

Sample treatment: around 19 received Ad26.COV2.S at low or high dose, single or two shots; several received placebo; per-sample allocation not given. Each sample was drawn 63 days after the first injection (of vaccine or placebo). Donation came from an adult in Boston who was aged 18-55 years. Sequencing used immunoSEQ multiplex PCR; TCRdb keeps in-frame clones, though not all of them. Among roughly 300,000 clones listed, 85% to 90% were seen once. From germline, CDR1 is KGHSH and CDR2 LQKENI. Germline trimming cut 0 bases from V and 2 bases from J; bases unmatched to any gene: 5. The CDR3 extends over 16 amino acids. In the case of this clone: Its target is not known.

Sample: peripheral blood, taken in a trial of Ad26.COV2.S vaccine versus placebo. This chain links TRBV18 with TRBJ2-7; 9 positions agree with TRBD1. The receptor's source is a person aged 18-65 years who received the Ad26.COV2.S COVID-19 vaccine or a placebo. In DNA, the CDR3 is TGTGCCAGCTCACCACCGGAGGGACAGGGCACCTACGAGCAGTACTTC. Translated: CASSPPEGQGTYEQYF. The full variable domain, completed using reference TRBV18 and TRBJ2-7, is NAGVMQNPRHLVRRRGQEARLRCSPMKGHSHVYWYRQLPEEGLKFMVYLQKENIIDESGMPKERFSAEFPKEGPSILRIQQVVRGDSAAYFCASSPPEGQGTYEQYFGPGTRLTVT.